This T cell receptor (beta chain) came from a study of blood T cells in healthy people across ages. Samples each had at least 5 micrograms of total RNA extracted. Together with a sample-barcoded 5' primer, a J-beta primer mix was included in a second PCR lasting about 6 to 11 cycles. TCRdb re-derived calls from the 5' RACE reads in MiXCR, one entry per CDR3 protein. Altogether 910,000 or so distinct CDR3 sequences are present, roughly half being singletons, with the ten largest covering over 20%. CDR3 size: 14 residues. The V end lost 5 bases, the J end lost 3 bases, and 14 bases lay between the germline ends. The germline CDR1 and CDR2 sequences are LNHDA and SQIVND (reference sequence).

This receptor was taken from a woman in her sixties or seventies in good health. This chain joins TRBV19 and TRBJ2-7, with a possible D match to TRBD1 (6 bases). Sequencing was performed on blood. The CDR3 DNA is TGTGCCAGTAGTTCGCAGGGGTTAGGCTACGAGCAGTACTTC. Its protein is CASSSQGLGYEQYF.